This T cell receptor (beta chain) was profiled in a study of cytomegalovirus exposure and HLA in healthy donors. For this clone: Its antigen is as yet unknown.

Study-wide results and caveats: CMV serostatus was the sole immune exposure data available. Equally common other TCR beta chains were less clonally expanded than HLA-associated ones, a later analysis found. V- and J-gene trimming in TCR beta was tied to a missense DCLRE1C variant by an analysis performed later.

V shed 1 base and J shed 5 bases, with 12 bases lying between them. CDR1 and CDR2 (germline): MNHNS, SASEGT. The CDR3 runs to 15 residues. PCR was performed using 60 Vbeta and 13 Jbeta primers. Study processing details: Unique TCR beta chains numbered roughly 80 million in a later analysis, with about 11 million shared. Clones were sequenced by immunoSEQ multiplex PCR, and TCRdb holds only the in-frame ones, with some missing. V, J and clone size are taken as reported in that table, and D and trimming were inferred from the DNA itself. There are around 230,000 clones in the sample; 78% occur only once, and about 0.45% lies in the top ten.

This receptor was obtained from a boy between 10 and 17 years old in good health and CMV-seronegative. The chain combines TRBV6-1 with TRBJ1-5; D may be TRBD1 (5 bases). The specimen sequenced was PBMCs. Written as DNA, the CDR3 is TGTGCCAGCAGTGAAGTAACAGGCCCGGATCAGCCCCAGCATTTT. This gives the protein CASSEVTGPDQPQHF.